A selection of T cell receptor beta chains follows, all from one sample in a study of T-cell memory formation after mild COVID-19. TCRdb re-analysed the 5' RACE reads in MiXCR, keeping a single row per CDR3 protein. The repertoire consists of 350,000 to 450,000 distinct CDR3 sequences, with 13% to 15% occurring once and the leading ten covering roughly a fifth. The material sequenced was PBMCs or a T cell subset sorted from them (not recorded which). Source of these receptors: a young man who had mild COVID-19 (a few samples of this study predate the infection). Cell type and time point are not known. Both conserved end residues are part of each CDR3. D genes are given only for firm matches. Not all rows give a size; the values are once, few, many and, for expanded clones, a class.

cdr3_aa: CASSLRWAYEQYF
cdr3_nt: TGTGCCAGCAGCCTCCGATGGGCCTACGAGCAGTACTTC
v_call: TRBV12-3/TRBV12-4
clone_size: few
j_call: TRBJ2-7
d_call: -

cdr3_aa: CASSTGTISPYEQYF
cdr3_nt: TGTGCCAGCAGCACCGGGACTATTAGTCCCTACGAGCAGTACTTC
v_call: TRBV3-1
clone_size: -
j_call: TRBJ2-7
d_call: TRBD2

cdr3_aa: CASSPTGTLETQYF
cdr3_nt: TGTGCCAGCAGCCCAACCGGGACACTGGAGACCCAGTACTTC
v_call: TRBV7-3
clone_size: many
j_call: TRBJ2-5
d_call: -

cdr3_aa: CASSPWTANTGELFF
cdr3_nt: TGTGCCAGCAGTCCGTGGACGGCCAACACCGGGGAGCTGTTTTTT
v_call: TRBV27
clone_size: -
j_call: TRBJ2-2
d_call: -

cdr3_aa: CASSREAGRSPLHF
cdr3_nt: TGTGCCAGCAGTCGGGAGGCAGGGCGGTCACCCCTCCACTTT
v_call: TRBV12-3/TRBV12-4
clone_size: -
j_call: TRBJ1-6
d_call: -

cdr3_aa: CASRGAGQGGEQFF
cdr3_nt: TGTGCCAGCAGGGGAGCGGGACAGGGTGGGGAGCAGTTCTTC
v_call: TRBV7-3
clone_size: few
j_call: TRBJ2-1
d_call: TRBD1

cdr3_aa: CASSVKQTQYF
cdr3_nt: TGCGCCAGCAGTGTAAAACAGACCCAGTACTTC
v_call: TRBV10-1
clone_size: -
j_call: TRBJ2-5
d_call: -

cdr3_aa: CASTAQGYGYTF
cdr3_nt: TGTGCCAGCACTGCGCAGGGGTATGGCTACACCTTC
v_call: TRBV12-3/TRBV12-4
clone_size: -
j_call: TRBJ1-2
d_call: -

cdr3_aa: CASSQVGGTNEKLFF
cdr3_nt: TGTGCCAGCAGCCAGGTGGGGGGAACTAATGAAAAACTGTTTTTT
v_call: TRBV7-2
clone_size: many
j_call: TRBJ1-4
d_call: -

cdr3_aa: CASSRNSNEQYF
cdr3_nt: TGTGCCAGCAGCAGGAATTCAAACGAGCAGTACTTC
v_call: TRBV12-3/TRBV12-4
clone_size: -
j_call: TRBJ2-7
d_call: -

cdr3_aa: CASSLSSGDNEQLF
cdr3_nt: TGTGCCAGCAGCTTAAGTAGCGGTGACAATGAGCAGCTCTTC
v_call: TRBV7-2
clone_size: few
j_call: TRBJ2-1
d_call: -

cdr3_aa: CASSLARVITGELFF
cdr3_nt: TGTGCCAGCAGCTTAGCTAGGGTTATCACCGGGGAGCTGTTTTTT
v_call: TRBV7-8
clone_size: -
j_call: TRBJ2-2
d_call: -

cdr3_aa: CASSRPGTLLGYNEQFF
cdr3_nt: TGTGCCAGCAGCCGTCCCGGGACACTCCTGGGCTACAATGAGCAGTTCTTC
v_call: TRBV6-5
clone_size: few
j_call: TRBJ2-1
d_call: -

cdr3_aa: CASRPRGPDTQYF
cdr3_nt: TGTGCCAGCAGACCTAGAGGCCCAGATACGCAGTATTTT
v_call: TRBV6-2/TRBV6-3
clone_size: -
j_call: TRBJ2-3
d_call: -

cdr3_aa: CASSPYGGNEQFF
cdr3_nt: TGCGCCAGCAGTCCCTACGGGGGAAATGAGCAGTTCTTC
v_call: TRBV5-1
clone_size: many
j_call: TRBJ2-1
d_call: -

cdr3_aa: CASSLVASGVGTDTQYF
cdr3_nt: TGCGCCAGCAGCTTGGTAGCTAGCGGGGTCGGCACAGATACGCAGTATTTT
v_call: TRBV5-1
clone_size: -
j_call: TRBJ2-3
d_call: TRBD2

cdr3_aa: CASQERDRDGYTF
cdr3_nt: TGTGCCAGCCAAGAGAGAGACAGGGATGGCTACACCTTC
v_call: TRBV13
clone_size: few
j_call: TRBJ1-2
d_call: TRBD1

cdr3_aa: CASSQTTVNSPLHF
cdr3_nt: TGTGCCAGCAGCCAAACGACCGTTAATTCACCCCTCCACTTT
v_call: TRBV6-6
clone_size: -
j_call: TRBJ1-6
d_call: -

cdr3_aa: CASKRDPGYGYTF
cdr3_nt: TGTGCCAGCAAACGGGACCCTGGTTATGGCTACACCTTC
v_call: TRBV6-1
clone_size: -
j_call: TRBJ1-2
d_call: -

cdr3_aa: CASSEDWGRTEAFF
cdr3_nt: TGTGCCAGCAGTGAAGACTGGGGGAGGACTGAAGCTTTCTTT
v_call: TRBV2
clone_size: -
j_call: TRBJ1-1
d_call: -

cdr3_aa: CASRRIGTGTEAFF
cdr3_nt: TGTGCCAGCAGAAGAATTGGGACTGGGACTGAAGCTTTCTTT
v_call: TRBV6-5
clone_size: few
j_call: TRBJ1-1
d_call: -

cdr3_aa: CASSPGEPGELFF
cdr3_nt: TGTGCTAGCAGCCCAGGGGAGCCCGGGGAGCTGTTTTTT
v_call: TRBV7-7
clone_size: -
j_call: TRBJ2-2
d_call: -

cdr3_aa: CASSHAGTGGHTF
cdr3_nt: TGCGCCAGCAGCCACGCAGGGACAGGGGGACACACCTTC
v_call: TRBV4-1
clone_size: once
j_call: TRBJ1-2
d_call: TRBD1

cdr3_aa: CARSLPGRLF
cdr3_nt: TGTGCCAGAAGTCTACCGGGACGGCTTTTT
v_call: TRBV3-2
clone_size: -
j_call: TRBJ1-4
d_call: -

cdr3_aa: CASSPPGGEQGTDTQYF
cdr3_nt: TGTGCCAGCTCACCACCCGGGGGTGAACAGGGCACAGATACGCAGTATTTT
v_call: TRBV18
clone_size: -
j_call: TRBJ2-3
d_call: -

cdr3_aa: CASTGTHTEAFF
cdr3_nt: TGTGCCAGCACCGGGACGCACACTGAAGCTTTCTTT
v_call: TRBV12-3/TRBV12-4
clone_size: -
j_call: TRBJ1-1
d_call: -

cdr3_aa: CASTTGRTYNEQFF
cdr3_nt: TGCGCCAGCACGACGGGACGGACGTACAATGAGCAGTTCTTC
v_call: TRBV5-1
clone_size: many
j_call: TRBJ2-1
d_call: -

cdr3_aa: CASSYSRDSWNEKLFF
cdr3_nt: TGTGCCAGCAGTTACTCGCGGGACAGTTGGAATGAAAAACTGTTTTTT
v_call: TRBV6-6
clone_size: few
j_call: TRBJ1-4
d_call: TRBD1

cdr3_aa: CAIRGTGRAGELFF
cdr3_nt: TGTGCCATCAGGGGGACAGGGAGGGCCGGGGAGCTGTTTTTT
v_call: TRBV10-3
clone_size: few
j_call: TRBJ2-2
d_call: TRBD1

cdr3_aa: CASSSQFGENQPQHF
cdr3_nt: TGTGCCAGCAGCTCCCAGTTTGGGGAAAATCAGCCCCAGCATTTT
v_call: TRBV7-6
clone_size: few
j_call: TRBJ1-5
d_call: -

cdr3_aa: CASGKTTTEYNSPLHF
cdr3_nt: TGCGCCAGCGGAAAGACTACGACAGAATATAATTCACCCCTCCACTTT
v_call: TRBV5-1
clone_size: few
j_call: TRBJ1-6
d_call: -

cdr3_aa: CASSLREAGGYTF
cdr3_nt: TGTGCCAGCAGCTTAAGGGAGGCGGGTGGCTACACCTTC
v_call: TRBV7-2
clone_size: few
j_call: TRBJ1-2
d_call: -

cdr3_aa: CSAPDGQGTDTQYF
cdr3_nt: TGCAGTGCACCGGATGGACAGGGAACAGATACGCAGTATTTT
v_call: TRBV20-1
clone_size: -
j_call: TRBJ2-3
d_call: TRBD1

cdr3_aa: CASSFLGGDYGYTF
cdr3_nt: TGTGCCAGCAGCTTCCTGGGGGGCGACTATGGCTACACCTTC
v_call: TRBV7-2
clone_size: -
j_call: TRBJ1-2
d_call: -

cdr3_aa: CASSNQAGVSTDTQYF
cdr3_nt: TGTGCCAGCAGCAACCAGGCGGGGGTAAGCACAGATACGCAGTATTTC
v_call: TRBV9
clone_size: -
j_call: TRBJ2-3
d_call: TRBD2

cdr3_aa: CASSLGTGRTDTQYF
cdr3_nt: TGTGCCAGCAGCTTGGGGACAGGGCGTACAGATACGCAGTATTTT
v_call: TRBV7-9
clone_size: -
j_call: TRBJ2-3
d_call: TRBD1

cdr3_aa: CASSLYRVTGELFF
cdr3_nt: TGTGCCAGCAGTTTGTACAGGGTGACCGGGGAGCTGTTTTTT
v_call: TRBV27
clone_size: few
j_call: TRBJ2-2
d_call: -

cdr3_aa: CAISDPGRPPLHF
cdr3_nt: TGTGCCATCAGTGACCCTGGCCGGCCACCCCTCCACTTT
v_call: TRBV10-3
clone_size: -
j_call: TRBJ1-6
d_call: -

cdr3_aa: CASSITGTTGELFF
cdr3_nt: TGTGCCAGCAGTATAACAGGAACAACCGGGGAGCTGTTTTTT
v_call: TRBV27
clone_size: -
j_call: TRBJ2-2
d_call: -

cdr3_aa: CATSRDVGAPGETQYF
cdr3_nt: TGTGCCACCAGCAGAGATGTAGGGGCTCCCGGGGAGACCCAGTACTTC
v_call: TRBV15
clone_size: -
j_call: TRBJ2-5
d_call: -